Listed below are T cell receptor beta chains from one sample, sequenced in a study of T-cell memory formation after mild COVID-19. TCRdb ran MiXCR on the 5' RACE reads and lists one entry per CDR3 protein. The sample includes about 350,000 distinct CDR3 sequences, roughly an eighth of them seen just once. The sequenced material came from PBMCs or a T cell subset sorted from them (not recorded which). The receptors come from a man aged 18 to 30 who had mild COVID-19 (a few samples of this study predate the infection). Cell type and time point are not known. Both conserved end residues are part of each CDR3. Each record gives: clone size, D gene, V gene, CDR3 length, J gene, CDR3 DNA, CDR3 protein. The D gene is left open where the match is weak. Size tells how often a clone was seen (once, few, many) or the class of an expanded clone, and some rows leave it out.

>NA|NA|TRBV6-5|14|TRBJ2-5
TGTGCCAGCAGTTACTATGGGGCCGGAGAGACCCAGTACTTC
CASSYYGAGETQYF
>NA|TRBD1|TRBV20-1|14|TRBJ1-6
TGCAGTGCACCGGGACAGGGAGAAAGTTCACCCCTCCACTTT
CSAPGQGESSPLHF
>NA|NA|TRBV9|14|TRBJ1-1
TGTGCCAGCAGCGTAGAGGACAGTTACACTGAAGCTTTCTTT
CASSVEDSYTEAFF
>few|NA|TRBV6-1|14|TRBJ1-5
TGTGCCAGCAGTGATCGGGGTAACAATCAGCCCCAGCATTTT
CASSDRGNNQPQHF
>few|NA|TRBV5-1|12|TRBJ2-3
TGCGCCAGCAGCTTGGATGGAGATACGCAGTATTTT
CASSLDGDTQYF
>few|TRBD1|TRBV7-2|14|TRBJ1-1
TGTGCCAGCAGCACGGCGACAGGGGGCCGGGAAGCTTTCTTT
CASSTATGGREAFF
>few|TRBD1|TRBV11-2|15|TRBJ2-7
TGTGCCAGCAGCTCTACCCCCCGGGACAGGCGCGAGCAGTACTTC
CASSSTPRDRREQYF
>NA|NA|TRBV7-9|11|TRBJ1-1
TGTGCCAGCAGCACGACACAAGAAGCTTTCTTT
CASSTTQEAFF
>NA|NA|TRBV3-1|14|TRBJ1-2
TGTGCCAGCAGCCAAGATATAGGGATCGGAGGCTACACCTTC
CASSQDIGIGGYTF
>few|NA|TRBV5-1|14|TRBJ2-2
TGCGCCAGCGAAGGACCTCCGGGCACCGGGGAGCTGTTTTTT
CASEGPPGTGELFF
>few|NA|TRBV20-1|11|TRBJ1-1
TGCAGTGCTAGAGATCGGAGGGAAGCTTTCTTT
CSARDRREAFF
>few|TRBD2|TRBV4-2|16|TRBJ2-3
TGTGCCAGCAGCCAATCCGGGACTAGCGGTACCGATACGCAGTATTTT
CASSQSGTSGTDTQYF
>few|TRBD1|TRBV6-6|15|TRBJ2-1
TGTGCCAGCAGTTTAGCGGGACAGGGGAGGAATGAGCAGTTCTTC
CASSLAGQGRNEQFF
>few|NA|TRBV29-1|12|TRBJ1-2
TGCAGCGTTGGGAGGGCCAACTATGGCTACACCTTC
CSVGRANYGYTF
>many|NA|TRBV7-2|12|TRBJ2-3
TGTGCCAGCGGAGCAGTCACAGATACGCAGTATTTT
CASGAVTDTQYF
>NA|TRBD2|TRBV7-2|20|TRBJ2-3
TGTGCCAGCAGCTACCTCAACCCGGCAAGTAGCGGGGGGTCCACAGATACGCAGTATTTT
CASSYLNPASSGGSTDTQYF
>NA|NA|TRBV27|14|TRBJ1-5
TGTGCCAGCAGGTCGGACAGTCTCAATCAGCCCCAGCATTTT
CASRSDSLNQPQHF
>NA|TRBD1|TRBV9|13|TRBJ2-1
TGTGCCAGCAGCGCCGGGACAGGGTATGAGCAGTTCTTC
CASSAGTGYEQFF
>many|TRBD1|TRBV20-1|12|TRBJ1-2
TGCAGTGCTAGCCGACAGGGGGGTGGCTACACCTTC
CSASRQGGGYTF
>NA|NA|TRBV14|16|TRBJ1-3
TGTGCCAGCAGCCAAGATACCGGGACCGAGGGAAACACCATATATTTT
CASSQDTGTEGNTIYF
>NA|NA|TRBV10-2|18|TRBJ2-7
TGCGCCAGCAGTGAGTCGAGTTTTTCGACAGGCTTCTCCTACGAGCAGTACTTC
CASSESSFSTGFSYEQYF
>few|NA|TRBV5-1|13|TRBJ2-1
TGCGCCAGCAGCTTAGGGGGTCTAAATGAGCAGTTCTTC
CASSLGGLNEQFF
>many|NA|TRBV7-2|13|TRBJ1-1
TGTGCCAGCAGCTTAACCCGGGACACTGAAGCTTTCTTT
CASSLTRDTEAFF
>NA|NA|TRBV3-1|12|TRBJ1-3
TGTGCCAGCAGACACCGTGGAAACACCATATATTTT
CASRHRGNTIYF
>NA|TRBD2|TRBV7-3|13|TRBJ2-5
TGTGCCAGCAGCTTACAAGCGGGGGAGACCCAGTACTTC
CASSLQAGETQYF
>NA|NA|TRBV7-2|14|TRBJ2-7
TGTGCCAGCAGCCCACAGGGTGGCGGCTACGAGCAGTACTTC
CASSPQGGGYEQYF
>many|TRBD1|TRBV5-1|14|TRBJ2-5
TGCGCCAGCAGGGGACAGTTGCTAGGGGAGACCCAGTACTTC
CASRGQLLGETQYF
>few|TRBD2|TRBV7-2|17|TRBJ2-3
TGTGCCAGCAACTCTTTCGTAGCGGGGGGTTCCACAGATACGCAGTATTTT
CASNSFVAGGSTDTQYF
>NA|NA|TRBV7-3|14|TRBJ1-4
TGTGCCAGCTCCCGAGGACGGGGAAATGAAAAACTGTTTTTT
CASSRGRGNEKLFF
>NA|NA|TRBV12-3/TRBV12-4|12|TRBJ1-1
TGTGCCAGCAGCCGGGCCCTGGATGAAGCTTTCTTT
CASSRALDEAFF
>few|NA|TRBV6-2/TRBV6-3|16|TRBJ2-3
TGTGCCAGCAGTTACGGGAGGGGGCCGAGCACAGATACGCAGTATTTT
CASSYGRGPSTDTQYF
>NA|NA|TRBV10-3|12|TRBJ2-5
TGTGCCTACGGACTCAACCAAGAGACCCAGTACTTC
CAYGLNQETQYF
>NA|NA|TRBV15|17|TRBJ2-3
TGTGCCACCAGCAGAGATTTGGGCACAGTCAGCACAGATACGCAGTATTTT
CATSRDLGTVSTDTQYF
>NA|NA|TRBV10-2|12|TRBJ2-5
TGCGCCAGCAGTTTCACCTTGGAGACCCAGTACTTC
CASSFTLETQYF
>few|TRBD2|TRBV10-3|17|TRBJ2-1
TGTGCCATCAGTGCAGGGCCTAGCGGGGGGCAGTACAATGAGCAGTTCTTC
CAISAGPSGGQYNEQFF
>few|NA|TRBV6-2/TRBV6-3|14|TRBJ2-2
TGTGCCAGCAGTTACGAAGGGGACACCGGGGAGCTGTTTTTT
CASSYEGDTGELFF
>few|NA|TRBV6-2/TRBV6-3|16|TRBJ2-1
TGTGCCAGCAGTTACCTGCGGGACGCTAGCGCGTTTGAGCAGTTCTTC
CASSYLRDASAFEQFF